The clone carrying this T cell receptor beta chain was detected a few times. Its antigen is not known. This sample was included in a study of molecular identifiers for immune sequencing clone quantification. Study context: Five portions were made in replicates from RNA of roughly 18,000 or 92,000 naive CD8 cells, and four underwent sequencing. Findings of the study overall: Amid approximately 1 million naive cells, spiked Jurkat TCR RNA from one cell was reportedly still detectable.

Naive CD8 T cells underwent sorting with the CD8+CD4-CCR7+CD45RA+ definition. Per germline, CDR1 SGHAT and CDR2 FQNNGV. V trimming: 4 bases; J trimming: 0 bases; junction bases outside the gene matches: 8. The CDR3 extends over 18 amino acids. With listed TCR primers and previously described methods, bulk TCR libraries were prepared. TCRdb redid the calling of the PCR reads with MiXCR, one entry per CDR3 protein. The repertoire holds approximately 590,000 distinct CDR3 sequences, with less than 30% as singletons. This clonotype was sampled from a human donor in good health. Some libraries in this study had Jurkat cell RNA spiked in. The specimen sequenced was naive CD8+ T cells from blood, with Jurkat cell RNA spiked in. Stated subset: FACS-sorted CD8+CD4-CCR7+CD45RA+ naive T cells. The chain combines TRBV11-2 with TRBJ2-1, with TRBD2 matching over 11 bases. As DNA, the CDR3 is TGTGCCAGCAGCTCTGGACTAGCGGGCCCTAGCTCCTACAATGAGCAGTTCTTC. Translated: CASSSGLAGPSSYNEQFF. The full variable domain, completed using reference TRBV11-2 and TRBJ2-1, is EAGVAQSPRYKIIEKRQSVAFWCNPISGHATLYWYQQILGQGPKLLIQFQNNGVVDDSQLPKDRFSAERLKGVDSTLKIQPAKLEDSAVYLCASSSGLAGPSSYNEQFFGPGTRLTVL.